These 14 T cell receptor beta chains share one sample of origin, sequenced in a study of identical twins. TCRdb processed the 5' RACE reads anew with MiXCR; each CDR3 protein has one entry. The sample has 200,000 to 250,000 distinct CDR3 sequences; roughly 7% are singletons. The same data also went into a second study, on yellow fever vaccine responses in identical twins.

Input material: memory (CD45RO+) T cells sorted from blood. The receptors were sampled from a woman younger than 35 in good health.

The chain recombines TRBV5-8 with TRBJ1-4; 8 nucleotides align to TRBD1. The length of the CDR3 is 15 residues. J lost 7 bases, V lost 4 bases, and 9 bases had no gene match. The V gene's germline CDR1 is SGHTS and CDR2 YDEGEE. The CDR3 DNA is TGTGCCAGCAGCGACGGACAGGGAGTAGCTGAAAAACTGTTTTTT. Encoded protein: CASSDGQGVAEKLFF.

The chain couples TRBV21-1 to TRBJ1-2. TRBV21-1 is reported as a pseudogene. The CDR3 loop spans 17 amino acids. In DNA, the CDR3 is TGTGCCAGCAGCCCCAAGGCCCCAGCCGCTCGAGTGTGTGGCTACACCTTC. Protein sequence: CASSPKAPAARVCGYTF.

Only a few counts were recorded for this clonotype. This chain joins TRBV27 and TRBJ2-1; TRBD2 matches 9 bases. Germline V CDR1 and CDR2: MNHEY, SMNVEV (reference sequence). V was clipped by 7 bases and J by 9 bases; unmatched bases: 7. This CDR3 has 13 amino acids. CDR3 residues: CASISGRRGEQFF. CDR3 nucleotides: TGTGCCAGCATTAGCGGGAGAAGGGGTGAGCAGTTCTTC.

The chain recombines TRBV20-1 with TRBJ1-4; 8 bases are a match to TRBD1. The CDR3 has 13 amino acids. Germline assignment: CDR1 DFQATT and CDR2 SNEGSKA (reference sequence). Losses at the gene ends were 6 bases for V and 6 bases for J; bases not matched to a gene: 6. The CDR3 reads CSASPGGYEKLFF. CDR3 nucleotide sequence: TGCAGTGCGAGCCCAGGGGGCTATGAAAAACTGTTTTTT.

This clonotype came up a few times. The chain combines TRBV5-1 with TRBJ2-7, with D maybe TRBD1 (7 bases). Trimming stripped 2 bases from V and 2 bases from J, with 14 bases between. CDR3 length: 15 amino acids. CDR1 is SGHRS, CDR2 YFSETQ, per germline. Written as DNA, the CDR3 is TGCGCCAGCAGCTTCGGAGGGGGCGCGACCTACGAGCAGTACTTC. Protein sequence: CASSFGGGATYEQYF.

This clonotype was detected a few times. The chain is built from TRBV28 and TRBJ2-7; tentative D call: TRBD2 (6 bases). This CDR3 is 14 amino acids long. Germline loops: CDR1 MDHEN, CDR2 SYDVKM. Trimming shortened V by 8 bases and J by 2 bases, and 16 bases separated the two germline ends. In DNA, the CDR3 is TGTGCCAGCTTGGGGAGGTCGACGCCCTACGAGCAGTACTTC. Translation: CASLGRSTPYEQYF.

This clonotype was detected only a few times. The genes are TRBV3-1 and TRBJ2-1; no reliable D call. V was shortened by 6 bases and J by 7 bases, with 19 bases between the two germline ends. Per the germline V gene, CDR1 is LGHDT and CDR2 is YNNKEL (reference sequence). The CDR3 consists of 15 residues. The CDR3 is CASRDRTEPLNEQFF. The CDR3 nucleotides are TGTGCCAGCAGGGACCGGACCGAACCCCTAAATGAGCAGTTCTTC.

This clonotype was seen at least ten times. This chain links TRBV9 with TRBJ2-1, with D unresolved. CDR3 length equals 17 residues. V was pared by 4 bases and J by 0 bases, with 17 bases between. Germline-derived CDR1 and CDR2 are SGDLS and YYNGEE. The CDR3 DNA sequence: TGTGCCAGCAGCCCAAAGTCCCCGACGGGCTCCTACAATGAGCAGTTCTTC. It is translated as CASSPKSPTGSYNEQFF.

The chain has TRBV15 and TRBJ2-1; 10 bases are a match to TRBD2. CDR1 LNHNV and CDR2 YYDKDF come from the germline V gene (reference sequence). Trimming removed 0 bases from V and 8 bases from J; junction bases left unmatched: 10. The CDR3 spans 17 residues. The CDR3 protein is CATSRDWYQRGGDEQFF. CDR3 nucleotide sequence: TGTGCCACCAGCAGAGATTGGTACCAGCGGGGGGGCGATGAGCAGTTCTTC.

The V gene is TRBV20-1, the J gene TRBJ2-1; TRBD2 matches at 8 bases. The V gene's germline CDR1 is DFQATT and CDR2 SNEGSKA (reference sequence). This CDR3 is 17 amino acids long. Trimming removed 3 bases from V and 6 bases from J; junction bases left unmatched: 16. CDR3 sequence reads: CSASKGAGERKTNEQFF. The CDR3 nucleotides read TGCAGTGCTAGTAAGGGAGCGGGAGAGCGAAAAACCAATGAGCAGTTCTTC.

This clonotype was seen more than once but under ten times. The rearrangement links TRBV28 to TRBJ2-2, with TRBD1 as a possible D gene (5 bases). CDR3 length equals 14 residues. Trimming pared 7 bases from V and 6 bases from J, leaving 15 bases between. Germline lookup yields CDR1 MDHEN and CDR2 SYDVKM. Here the CDR3 reads CASTTGSRAGELFF. CDR3 nucleotide sequence: TGTGCCAGCACTACAGGATCCCGGGCCGGGGAGCTGTTTTTT.

This clonotype was counted a few times. This chain links TRBV6-1 with TRBJ1-5; D possibly corresponds to TRBD1 (5 bases). V dropped 3 bases and J dropped 0 bases, with 12 bases sitting between them. The CDR3 spans 16 residues. Germline V gene data show CDR1 as MNHNS and CDR2 as SASEGT. Here the CDR3 reads CASSESQGPSNQPQHF. The CDR3 coding sequence is TGTGCCAGCAGTGAGTCCCAGGGTCCTAGCAATCAGCCCCAGCATTTT.

This clonotype was found a few times. The rearrangement links TRBV20-1 to TRBJ2-2; 7 nucleotides line up with TRBD2. With V trimmed by 3 bases and J by 6 bases, 10 bases remained unmatched. Germline-derived CDR1 and CDR2 are DFQATT and SNEGSKA (reference sequence). CDR3 length: 15 residues. CDR3 amino acids: CSASGAGANSGELFF. CDR3 bases: TGCAGTGCTAGCGGGGCGGGAGCTAATTCCGGGGAGCTGTTTTTT.

This clonotype was counted many times. The V call is TRBV12-3 or TRBV12-4, the J call TRBJ2-7, with 12 bases lining up with TRBD2. V shed 4 bases and J 3 bases; nucleotides not matched to a gene: 4. The CDR3 loop spans 15 amino acids. In nucleotides, the CDR3 is TGTGCCAGCAGTTCTCGGACTAGCGGGAACTACGAGCAGTACTTC. It is translated as CASSSRTSGNYEQYF.